This is a list of T cell receptor beta chains from one sample in a study of Ad26.COV2.S vaccination and SARS-CoV-2 variants. Sequencing used immunoSEQ multiplex PCR; TCRdb keeps in-frame clones, though not all of them. The sample includes 350,000 to 450,000 clones, approximately 83% of them seen just once. Specimen: peripheral blood, collected in a trial of Ad26.COV2.S vaccine versus placebo. These receptors were collected from a person between 18 and 60 years old who received the Ad26.COV2.S COVID-19 vaccine or a placebo. Each CDR3 is given with its conserved first and last residue. The D gene is left open where the match is weak. The size entry is marked missing in some rows and otherwise reads once, few, many or a size class.

CDR3: CASSYGNREGTEAFF
DNA: TGTGCCAGCAGTTACGGAAACAGGGAGGGGACTGAAGCTTTCTTT
D: .
J: TRBJ1-1
size: .
V: TRBV6-5

CDR3: CASITLIEAFF
DNA: TGTGCCAGCATTACACTGATTGAAGCTTTCTTT
D: .
J: TRBJ1-1
size: once
V: TRBV21-1

CDR3: CASSPGGEQFF
DNA: TGTGCCAGCAGCCCGGGTGGTGAGCAGTTCTTC
D: .
J: TRBJ2-1
size: few
V: TRBV12-3/TRBV12-4

CDR3: CAAKRLDSGDEQFF
DNA: TGTGCGGCGAAACGTTTGGATTCGGGTGATGAGCAGTTCTTC
D: .
J: TRBJ2-1
size: .
V: TRBV30

CDR3: CASSFQGNTIYF
DNA: TGTGCCAGCAGCTTTCAGGGAAACACCATATATTTT
D: .
J: TRBJ1-3
size: few
V: TRBV7-2

CDR3: CASSARLAGGRNEQYF
DNA: TGTGCCAGCAGCGCACGACTAGCGGGGGGGCGGAACGAGCAGTACTTC
D: TRBD2
J: TRBJ2-7
size: .
V: TRBV7-2

CDR3: CASSAFGTELEAFF
DNA: TGTGCCAGCAGTGCTTTCGGGACAGAGCTTGAAGCTTTCTTT
D: TRBD1
J: TRBJ1-1
size: .
V: TRBV2

CDR3: CASRTISGRARGGETQYF
DNA: TGTGCCAGCAGAACAATTAGCGGGAGGGCCAGAGGAGGAGAGACCCAGTACTTC
D: TRBD2
J: TRBJ2-5
size: .
V: TRBV11-2

CDR3: CASSPWRGVNTEAFF
DNA: TGTGCCAGCAGCCCCTGGAGGGGCGTGAACACTGAAGCTTTCTTT
D: .
J: TRBJ1-1
size: .
V: TRBV7-2

CDR3: CASSPYFGGHQPQHF
DNA: TGTGCCAGCAGCCCCTATTTTGGGGGACATCAGCCCCAGCATTTT
D: .
J: TRBJ1-5
size: .
V: TRBV7-6

CDR3: CASSPDSGLYQETQYF
DNA: TGTGCCAGCAGCCCGGATAGCGGGCTGTACCAAGAGACCCAGTACTTC
D: TRBD2
J: TRBJ2-5
size: .
V: TRBV3-1/TRBV3-2

CDR3: CASSYSIPGLAGAPPGETQYF
DNA: TGTGCCAGCAGTTACTCAATCCCGGGACTAGCGGGGGCCCCACCGGGAGAGACCCAGTACTTC
D: TRBD2
J: TRBJ2-5
size: .
V: TRBV6-2/TRBV6-3

CDR3: CATSDPIIAGLSTDTQYF
DNA: TGTGCCACCAGTGATCCAATCATAGCGGGACTAAGCACAGATACGCAGTATTTT
D: TRBD2
J: TRBJ2-3
size: .
V: TRBV24-1

CDR3: CAWSQQMASGEAFF
DNA: TGTGCCTGGAGTCAGCAGATGGCGTCAGGCGAAGCTTTCTTT
D: .
J: TRBJ1-1
size: .
V: TRBV30

CDR3: CATSREGKGAEAFF
DNA: TGTGCCACCAGCAGAGAAGGGAAGGGGGCTGAAGCTTTCTTT
D: .
J: TRBJ1-1
size: .
V: TRBV15

CDR3: CASSWVEINSPLHF
DNA: TGTGCCAGCTCTTGGGTAGAGATAAATTCACCCCTCCACTTT
D: .
J: TRBJ1-6
size: .
V: TRBV18

CDR3: CASSPSTDTQYF
DNA: TGTGCCAGCAGCCCTTCTACAGATACGCAGTATTTT
D: .
J: TRBJ2-3
size: .
V: TRBV7-8

CDR3: CATSRGGVGETQYF
DNA: TGTGCCACCAGCAGAGGAGGGGTTGGAGAGACCCAGTACTTC
D: .
J: TRBJ2-5
size: .
V: TRBV15

CDR3: CASSPGGAGGYTF
DNA: TGTGCCAGCAGCCCTGGGGGGGCGGGAGGCTACACCTTC
D: .
J: TRBJ1-2
size: .
V: TRBV21-1

CDR3: CASSPQKDALGYTEAFF
DNA: TGTGCCAGCTCACCTCAAAAGGACGCTTTGGGTTACACTGAAGCTTTCTTT
D: .
J: TRBJ1-1
size: .
V: TRBV18

CDR3: CASSQVEGLLEDGYTF
DNA: TGTGCCAGCAGCCAAGTCGAGGGTCTTTTGGAAGATGGCTACACCTTC
D: .
J: TRBJ1-2
size: .
V: TRBV4-2

CDR3: CASSFLQDRGLSTDTQYF
DNA: TGTGCCAGCTCATTCTTACAAGACAGGGGACTTAGCACAGATACGCAGTATTTT
D: TRBD1
J: TRBJ2-3
size: .
V: TRBV18

CDR3: CASSYRRGAEAFF
DNA: TGTGCCAGCAGTTACAGGAGAGGCGCTGAAGCTTTCTTT
D: .
J: TRBJ1-1
size: .
V: TRBV6-5

CDR3: CASSLLLRVTYGYTF
DNA: TGTGCCAGCAGTCTCCTACTCCGGGTCACATATGGCTACACCTTC
D: .
J: TRBJ1-2
size: .
V: TRBV6-2/TRBV6-3

CDR3: CSVWDTEAFF
DNA: TGCAGCGTTTGGGACACTGAAGCTTTCTTT
D: .
J: TRBJ1-1
size: .
V: TRBV29-1

CDR3: CASSQDRLNEELFF
DNA: TGTGCCAGCAGCCAAGATAGGCTAAATGAGGAACTGTTTTTT
D: .
J: TRBJ1-4
size: .
V: TRBV7-2

CDR3: CASSQVANSPLHF
DNA: TGCGCCAGCAGCCAAGTGGCGAATTCACCCCTCCACTTT
D: .
J: TRBJ1-6
size: .
V: TRBV4-3

CDR3: CATSRDFSEQYF
DNA: TGTGCCACCAGCAGAGATTTTAGCGAGCAGTACTTC
D: .
J: TRBJ2-7
size: .
V: TRBV15

CDR3: CASSSQEKYGYTF
DNA: TGTGCCAGCAGCTCACAGGAGAAATATGGCTACACCTTC
D: .
J: TRBJ1-2
size: .
V: TRBV5-6

CDR3: CASSKEGGQSKNIQYF
DNA: TGTGCCAGCAGCAAAGAAGGAGGACAGTCCAAAAACATTCAGTACTTC
D: .
J: TRBJ2-4
size: .
V: TRBV21-1

CDR3: CASSLRRTYEQYF
DNA: TGTGCCAGCAGTTTACGTAGAACCTACGAGCAGTACTTC
D: .
J: TRBJ2-7
size: .
V: TRBV27

CDR3: CASSRGLAEQEQYF
DNA: TGTGCCAGCAGCCGCGGACTAGCGGAGCAGGAGCAGTACTTC
D: TRBD2
J: TRBJ2-7
size: .
V: TRBV6-5

CDR3: CASSLIIRHNQPQHF
DNA: TGTGCCAGCAGTTTAATAATTCGTCACAATCAGCCCCAGCATTTT
D: .
J: TRBJ1-5
size: .
V: TRBV28

CDR3: CAWSPGSQPQHF
DNA: TGTGCCTGGAGTCCCGGGAGTCAGCCCCAGCATTTT
D: .
J: TRBJ1-5
size: .
V: TRBV30

CDR3: CASSPPLGIFGHEQFF
DNA: TGTGCCAGCTCACCACCGTTAGGGATCTTTGGCCATGAGCAGTTCTTC
D: .
J: TRBJ2-1
size: .
V: TRBV18

CDR3: CASRLQGAGEKLFF
DNA: TGTGCCAGCAGGTTACAGGGGGCCGGGGAAAAACTGTTTTTT
D: TRBD1
J: TRBJ1-4
size: .
V: TRBV28

CDR3: CAWSVPRQGSYEQYF
DNA: TGTGCCTGGAGTGTCCCGCGACAGGGATCCTACGAGCAGTACTTC
D: TRBD1
J: TRBJ2-7
size: .
V: TRBV30

CDR3: CASSTRTSGSGNEQYF
DNA: TGTGCCAGCAGCACACGGACTAGCGGGAGTGGGAACGAGCAGTACTTC
D: TRBD2
J: TRBJ2-7
size: .
V: TRBV11-3

CDR3: CASSYLSGGLGGYTF
DNA: TGTGCCAGTAGTTACCTCTCAGGGGGCCTGGGTGGCTACACCTTC
D: TRBD1
J: TRBJ1-2
size: .
V: TRBV19

CDR3: CASSGTGGGNTGELFF
DNA: TGTGCCAGCAGTGGGACTGGGGGCGGCAACACCGGGGAGCTGTTTTTT
D: .
J: TRBJ2-2
size: .
V: TRBV6-1

CDR3: CASGAGVNSPLHF
DNA: TGCGCCAGCGGGGCGGGGGTAAATTCACCCCTCCACTTT
D: .
J: TRBJ1-6
size: .
V: TRBV10-2